This TCR beta chain is from a study of blood T cell repertoires in COVID-19. V was shortened by 0 bases and J by 5 bases, with 20 bases between the two germline ends. CDR3 size: 16 residues. Germline CDR1 GTSNPN, CDR2 SVGIG (reference sequence). In the authors' workflow: Estimated nucleated cell counts came from reference gene primer amplification. Assay used: immunoSEQ multiplex PCR; TCRdb lists only in-frame clones, some missing. V, J and clone size are those of that table, while D and trimming were read from the DNA. The repertoire holds some 300,000 clones, with 88% as singletons. The study assigned cohorts using participant-reported clinical history. Donors of Cohort 3 who recovered were those that had two negative PCRs, clearance, or symptom resolution.

The rearrangement joins TRBV30 to TRBJ2-7; tentative D call: TRBD1 (5 bases). The sequencing sample was made of PBMCs or T cells enriched from blood (not recorded which). The TCR sequence derives from a woman aged 30 to 39 who had recovered from COVID-19. The CDR3 DNA reads TGTGCCTGGAGTGTACTCGGACACACAAGATCCCACGAGCAGTACTTC. Protein product: CAWSVLGHTRSHEQYF.